This T cell receptor (beta chain) is drawn from a study of T-cell reconstitution after alpha-beta-depleted transplantation in children. Study-wide points: Among T cells one year after transplant, newly produced cells accounted for most counts and diversity. Expanded clones from the graft, numbering several hundred, reportedly supplied alpha-beta T cells about two months after transplant. Recipient T cells and thymic progenitors that survived gave rise to the high TCRbeta diversity observed at day 60 in some patients.

This CDR3 is 14 amino acids long. CDR1 and CDR2 (germline): WSHSY, SAAADI. The V end lost 4 bases, the J end lost 2 bases, and 10 bases lay between the germline ends. The authors prepared the TCRbeta library with unique molecular identifiers. A single record per CDR3 protein comes from TCRdb applying MiXCR to the PCR reads. The data contain almost 500,000 distinct CDR3 sequences, about 11% of them singletons. This clonotype has ten or more counts. Its specificity is unknown. The rearrangement uses TRBV10-2 and TRBJ2-3; a weak D match, TRBD1 (5 bases). The sequencing used PBMCs, collected before TCRalphabeta/CD19-depleted stem cell transplant. The TCR originated in a child younger than 10 with inherited bone marrow failure, due to receive a stem cell transplant. The DNA of the CDR3 is TGCGCCAGCAGTGTCCTAGGGGTCACAGATACGCAGTATTTT. Translating it yields CASSVLGVTDTQYF.